This record looks at one T cell receptor beta chain sequence and its context. This sample stems from a study of T cell responses to AZD1222 COVID-19 vaccine. TCRdb's copy holds only in-frame clones and misses some; the assay was immunoSEQ multiplex PCR. The sample yields some 180,000 clones, around 90% seen once. Per germline, CDR1 MNHEY and CDR2 SVGAGI. This CDR3 comprises 12 residues. V was cut by 8 bases and J by 7 bases, with 15 bases left in between. The chain joins TRBV6-5 to TRBJ2-7; the D gene is possibly TRBD2 (5 bases). The clonotype comes from an adult who received the AZD1222 COVID-19 vaccine. Sample: peripheral blood, taken 28 days after the second AZD1222 dose. The CDR3 nucleotides read TGTGCCAGCCTCAGAGGGATGGGGGAGCAGTACTTC. Translation gives CASLRGMGEQYF.